This entry concerns a single TCR beta chain. Its binding antigen is unknown. Library preparation used 5' RACE. For each TCR library, around 4,000 ng of total RNA was used. For each sample, cDNA synthesis was carried out in eight separate reactions using SMARTScribe reverse transcriptase. During cDNA synthesis, template switching was used to introduce unique molecular identifiers that contained a 6-nucleotide sample barcode. TCRalpha and TCRbeta cDNA was amplified by two nested PCRs of 16 and 9 cycles, with bead purification after each PCR. Before amplification, the cDNA was both treated with uracil DNA-glycosylase and purified with the QIAquick PCR purification kit. The second PCR added Illumina TruSeq-compatible adapters along with sample-specific barcodes. TapeStation and Qubit were used to check library quality and concentration, and 5 to 6.5 ng of each library went into the pool. Sequencing of the pooled libraries was done on an Illumina HiSeq2500 single-index Rapid Run using custom sequencing primers and 2 x 100 bp reads. Per the source publication's procedure: MiGEC version 1.2.6 was used for UMI-based consensus assembly to correct PCR and sequencing errors. MiXCR version 2.1.1 was used for V(D)J alignment, clonotype assembly and CDR3 extraction. Gene usage, clonotype sharing and MAIT/NKT TCR abundance were normalised by analysing the top 1000, 10 000 and 20 000 clonotypes per sample. After downsampling to 27 000 UMIs, diversity was calculated as the inverse Simpson index using the vegan R package. Paired Mann-Whitney U tests on discordant twin pairs were used, with Benjamini-Hochberg multiple-testing correction. The reads were reprocessed in TCRdb, with one entry per CDR3 protein sequence and no accompanying DNA. The V and J calls, along with clone size, are taken from TCRdb and not from the paper's own processing. The record for this sample contains some 400,000 distinct CDR3 sequences. 2% to 3% of the sample lies in the top ten.

From each donor, an approximately 2.3 ml peripheral blood sample was drawn into PAXgene tubes and stored at -80 degrees C. Total RNA was isolated from whole blood with the PAXgene blood miRNA kit on an automated QIAcube, without T cell sorting. Deep TCRalpha and TCRbeta repertoire profiling with unique molecular barcoding was performed on peripheral blood of monozygotic twin pairs concordant or discordant for inflammatory bowel disease. Smoking habits were recorded for all twin pairs, and each individual was classified as a current, former or never smoker. This entry is derived from a study of monozygotic twins with inflammatory bowel disease (dated by TCRdb to between 2018 and 2020). Regarding the complete study: The complete study included about 28 monozygotic twin pairs: 19 IBD-discordant Danish pairs and nine German pairs, of which four were IBD-concordant and five were IBD-discordant. Each individual had, on average, about 151 000 unique TCRalpha sequences and 181 000 unique TCRbeta sequences available for analysis. The search for disease-associated traits relied mainly on comparing, within discordant pairs, IBD patients with their genetically identical healthy co-twins.

The CDR3 runs 18 amino acids, cysteine and phenylalanine included. No DNA sequence is on record. As encoded in the germline V gene, CDR1 is SQVTM while CDR2 is ANQGSEA. Results the study describes overall, beyond this receptor: Compared with healthy twins, IBD patients had fewer clonotypes in common with other individuals, a difference most pronounced in patients showing signs of disease activity. The analysis was unable to tell different T cell subtypes apart. IBD patients had lower TCRbeta repertoire diversity, measured by the inverse Simpson index, than their healthy co-twins. No single strong signal or clonotype linked to IBD turned up in the results, so the idea that one exists was not supported. Because patients received different immunosuppressive treatments, the repertoires may have picked up extra background noise and variability between individuals. Repertoire similarity did not differ between concordant and discordant twins, possibly due to limited statistical power.

Sample: blood. The chain was built from TRBV29-1 and TRBJ2-7; the TCRdb D gene call, TRBD1, has no DNA to confirm it. This receptor was obtained from a human donor with ulcerative colitis or Crohn's disease, or a healthy co-twin of an affected twin (not recorded which). The CDR3 amino acid sequence is: CSVEDPGEGGGNSYEQYF.